This T cell receptor beta chain came from a study of control samples from healthy donors and cancer patients. Method: immunoSEQ multiplex PCR; TCRdb's copy keeps in-frame clones and lacks some. The sample lists more than 70,000 clones, just under 90% occurring once. The CDR3 length is 15 residues. Trimming pared 4 bases from V and 5 bases from J, leaving 13 bases between. Per germline, CDR1 KGHDR and CDR2 SFDVKD. V is TRBV24-1 and J is TRBJ2-2; tentatively, D is TRBD1 (6 bases). The origin of this receptor is a man aged 55-75 years with lung cancer. Sequencing was performed on PBMCs. CDR3 in DNA: TGTGCCACCAGTGAAGGGGGTAAGGGGACCGGGGAGCTGTTTTTT. Protein sequence: CATSEGGKGTGELFF.